This paragraph covers one T cell receptor (beta chain) sequence. The junction and the germline gene differ at one end; a read error may be behind it. This sample was taken from a study of cytomegalovirus exposure and HLA in healthy donors. Germline V gene data show CDR1 as SEHNR and CDR2 as FQNEAQ (reference sequence). This CDR3 spans 15 amino acids. In the PCR, 60 Vbeta and 13 Jbeta primers were used. Produced via immunoSEQ multiplex PCR; TCRdb's table is partial and in-frame only. The profile shows about 61,000 clones, roughly nine tenths of them singletons. This receptor was obtained from a man younger than 40 in good health and CMV-seropositive. This chain connects TRBV7-9 to TRBJ2-3; possible D gene TRBD1, 6 bases. Sequencing input: PBMCs. The CDR3 DNA is TGTTCCAGCAGCTCTGCCCAGGGGCCCACAGATACGCAGTATTTT. It translates to CSSSSAQGPTDTQYF.